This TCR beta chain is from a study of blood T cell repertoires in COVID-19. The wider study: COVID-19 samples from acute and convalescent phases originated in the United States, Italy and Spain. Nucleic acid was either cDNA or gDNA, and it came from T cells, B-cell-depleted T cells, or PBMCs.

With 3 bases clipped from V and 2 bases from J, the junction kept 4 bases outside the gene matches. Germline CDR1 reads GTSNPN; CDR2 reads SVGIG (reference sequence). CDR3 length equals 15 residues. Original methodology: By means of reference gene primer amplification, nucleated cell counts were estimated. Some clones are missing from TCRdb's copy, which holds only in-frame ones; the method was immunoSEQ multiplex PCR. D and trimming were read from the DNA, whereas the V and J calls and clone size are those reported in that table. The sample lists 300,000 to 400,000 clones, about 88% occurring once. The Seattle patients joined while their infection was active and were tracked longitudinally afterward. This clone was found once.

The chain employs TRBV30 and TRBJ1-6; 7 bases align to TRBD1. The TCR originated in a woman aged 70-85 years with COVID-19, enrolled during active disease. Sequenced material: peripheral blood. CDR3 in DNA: TGTGCCTGGAGGGGGACAGTTACCTATAATTCACCCCTCCACTTT. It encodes CAWRGTVTYNSPLHF.